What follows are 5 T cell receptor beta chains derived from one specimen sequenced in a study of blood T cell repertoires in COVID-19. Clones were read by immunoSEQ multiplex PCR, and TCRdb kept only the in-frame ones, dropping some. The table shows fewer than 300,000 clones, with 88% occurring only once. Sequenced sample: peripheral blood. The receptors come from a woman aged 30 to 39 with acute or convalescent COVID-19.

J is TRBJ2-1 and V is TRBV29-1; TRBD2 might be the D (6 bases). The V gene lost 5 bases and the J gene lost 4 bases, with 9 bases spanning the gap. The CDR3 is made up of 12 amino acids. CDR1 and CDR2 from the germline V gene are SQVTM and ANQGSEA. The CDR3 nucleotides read TGCAGCGTTTTAAGCGGGTACAATGAGCAGTTCTTC. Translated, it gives CSVLSGYNEQFF.

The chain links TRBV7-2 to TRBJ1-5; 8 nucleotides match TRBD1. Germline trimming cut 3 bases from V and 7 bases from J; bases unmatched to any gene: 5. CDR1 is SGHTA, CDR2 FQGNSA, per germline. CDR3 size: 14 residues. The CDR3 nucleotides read TGTGCCAGCAGCTTGCAGGGGGCTCAACAGCCCCAGCATTTT. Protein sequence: CASSLQGAQQPQHF.

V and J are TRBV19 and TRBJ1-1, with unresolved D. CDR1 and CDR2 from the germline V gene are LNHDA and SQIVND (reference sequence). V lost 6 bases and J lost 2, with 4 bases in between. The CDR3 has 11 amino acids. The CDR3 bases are TGTGCCAGTAGACTTAACACTGAAGCTTTCTTT. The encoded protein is CASRLNTEAFF.

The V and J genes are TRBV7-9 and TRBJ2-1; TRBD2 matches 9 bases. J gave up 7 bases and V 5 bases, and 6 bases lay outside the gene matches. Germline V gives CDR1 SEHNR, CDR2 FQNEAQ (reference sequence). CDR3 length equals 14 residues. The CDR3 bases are TGTGCCAGCAGCAGGCTAGCGGGACTGAATGAGCAGTTCTTC. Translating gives CASSRLAGLNEQFF.

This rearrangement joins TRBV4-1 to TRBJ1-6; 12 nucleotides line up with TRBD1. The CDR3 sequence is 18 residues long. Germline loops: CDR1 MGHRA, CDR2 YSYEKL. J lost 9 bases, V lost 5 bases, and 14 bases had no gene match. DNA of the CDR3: TGCGCCAGCAGCGCGCCCCCGGGACAGGGGGCGCGGAGTTCACCCCTCCACTTT. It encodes CASSAPPGQGARSSPLHF.